The TCR beta chain under discussion was sequenced for a study of PD-1 blockade in classical Hodgkin lymphoma. Study findings and constraints: Significant TCR diversity gains by C4D1 occurred in CD4+ but not CD8+ cells.

In every patient, relapse followed autologous stem cell transplantation, while exposure to brentuximab vedotin differed. Trimming pared 3 bases from V and 1 base from J, leaving 8 bases between. Germline CDR1 and CDR2: MNHEY and SMNVEV (reference sequence). This CDR3 is built from 14 residues. The data were produced by immunoSEQ multiplex PCR, yet TCRdb's version contains in-frame clones alone and is incomplete. The data show approximately 60,000 clones, approximately 88% seen once. In the case of this clone: The antigen remains undetermined.

This specimen was peripheral blood mononuclear cells (PBMCs), taken at baseline. V and J are TRBV27 and TRBJ2-3; unclear D gene. The source is a human donor with classical Hodgkin lymphoma. CDR3 DNA: TGTGCCAGCAGTTTTGGGCAGGGCACAGATACGCAGTATTTT. Translating it yields CASSFGQGTDTQYF.